The sequence of this T cell receptor beta chain was determined in a study of cytomegalovirus exposure and HLA in healthy donors. Study results and limitations: Most CMV-associated TCR beta chains appeared HLA-restricted in a later analysis.

Germline-derived CDR1 and CDR2 are SGHTA and FQGNSA. V was pared by 5 bases and J by 7 bases, with 20 bases between. The CDR3 has 15 residues. With respect to this clone: The antigen remains unidentified.

It was with 60 Vbeta and 13 Jbeta primers that the PCR ran. TCRdb's table, derived via immunoSEQ multiplex PCR, lists solely in-frame clones and lacks some. The sample yields fewer than 150,000 clones, over 60% seen once. The TCR was taken from a middle-aged man in good health and CMV-seronegative. The sample consisted of PBMCs. The rearrangement links TRBV7-2 to TRBJ1-2; tentatively, D is TRBD1 (5 bases). CDR3 sequence (DNA): TGTGCCAGCAGCGTAACACTTCAGGGCTCTGGTGGCTACACCTTC. As protein: CASSVTLQGSGGYTF.